This is a list of T cell receptor beta chains from one sample in a study of CD8 T cells in Susac syndrome. TCRdb fed the immunoSEQ multiplex PCR reads into MiXCR, producing one record per CDR3 protein. The sample lists about 140,000 distinct CDR3 sequences; roughly 95% were seen once. Sequenced sample: CD4+ T cells from PBMCs. The receptors here all came from a human donor with multiple sclerosis. Each CDR3 is given with its conserved first and last residue. The D gene is left open where the match is weak. Rows may omit the clone size; those that give it use once, few, many or a size class.

D,size,J,V,length,CDR3,DNA
.,.,TRBJ1-5,TRBV7-2,14,CASSRTEGRQPQHF,TGTGCCAGCAGCCGGACGGAGGGGCGTCAGCCCCAGCATTTT
.,.,TRBJ1-3,TRBV7-9,12,CASSVSGNTIYF,TGTGCCAGCAGCGTCTCTGGAAACACCATATATTTT
TRBD1,.,TRBJ1-2,TRBV12-3/TRBV12-4,15,CASSGTAIINYGYTF,TGTGCCAGCAGCGGGACAGCAATAATTAACTATGGCTACACCTTC
.,.,TRBJ2-5,TRBV29-1,13,CSVGGAIKETQYF,TGCAGCGTTGGAGGGGCCATCAAAGAGACCCAGTACTTC
.,.,TRBJ1-2,TRBV29-1,11,CSVDGGLGYTF,TGCAGCGTTGACGGGGGGCTTGGCTACACCTTC
.,.,TRBJ1-6,TRBV28,15,CASTPGPGDNSPLHF,TGTGCCAGCACTCCGGGACCGGGCGATAATTCACCCCTCCACTTT
TRBD1,.,TRBJ1-1,TRBV2,13,CASGTGADTEAFF,TGTGCCAGCGGGACAGGGGCGGACACTGAAGCTTTCTTT
.,.,TRBJ1-1,TRBV29-1,9,CSVDSEAFF,TGCAGCGTTGATTCTGAAGCTTTCTTT
.,.,TRBJ2-5,TRBV10-3,12,CAISEEYRTQYF,TGTGCCATCAGTGAGGAGTACCGGACCCAGTACTTC
TRBD1,.,TRBJ2-6,TRBV6-1,20,CASSSFRFQGASPGANVLTF,TGTGCCAGCAGCTCTTTCCGCTTCCAGGGGGCGTCCCCTGGGGCCAACGTCCTGACTTTC
TRBD1,.,TRBJ2-2,TRBV12-3/TRBV12-4,16,CASSSKQGAGTGELFF,TGTGCCAGCAGTTCAAAGCAGGGGGCAGGCACCGGGGAGCTGTTTTTT
TRBD1,.,TRBJ2-1,TRBV5-1,16,CASSLGGTGPYNEQFF,TGCGCCAGCAGCTTGGGAGGGACAGGGCCCTACAATGAGCAGTTCTTC
TRBD1,.,TRBJ1-1,TRBV19,16,CASIPQGALPGTEAFF,TGTGCCAGTATCCCCCAGGGGGCACTCCCAGGTACTGAAGCTTTCTTT
TRBD1,.,TRBJ2-7,TRBV19,13,CATAGTGAYEQYF,TGTGCCACCGCGGGGACAGGAGCCTACGAGCAGTACTTC
.,.,TRBJ1-5,TRBV3-1,15,CASSQQGLSNQPQHF,TGTGCCAGCAGCCAACAGGGACTTTCCAATCAGCCCCAGCATTTT
.,.,TRBJ2-3,TRBV4-3,14,CASSQDGQTDTQYF,TGCGCCAGCAGCCAAGATGGGCAGACAGATACGCAGTATTTT
.,.,TRBJ1-2,TRBV29-1,14,CSVYSGTENYGYTF,TGCAGCGTTTACTCCGGGACGGAAAACTATGGCTACACCTTC
.,.,TRBJ2-5,TRBV3-1,14,CASSHGGPHGTQYF,TGTGCCAGCAGCCATGGGGGTCCTCACGGGACCCAGTACTTC
.,.,TRBJ2-7,TRBV7-2,14,CASSFGQNRYEQYF,TGTGCCAGCAGCTTCGGACAGAATCGCTACGAGCAGTACTTC
.,.,TRBJ2-1,TRBV28,13,CASSSVGRNEQFF,TGTGCCAGCTCGTCAGTAGGCCGCAATGAGCAGTTCTTC
.,.,TRBJ1-4,TRBV7-8,16,CASSLGRITLNEKLFF,TGTGCCAGCAGCTTAGGTCGGATTACACTTAATGAAAAACTGTTTTTT
TRBD2,.,TRBJ2-5,TRBV20-1,14,CSALAGGSQETQYF,TGCAGTGCTTTAGCGGGGGGAAGTCAAGAGACCCAGTACTTC
.,.,TRBJ1-2,TRBV29-1,13,CSVEWGTKEGYTF,TGCAGCGTTGAATGGGGTACAAAGGAGGGCTACACCTTC
.,few,TRBJ1-2,TRBV27,12,CASSLGGSGYTF,TGTGCCAGCAGTTTGGGGGGGTCTGGCTACACCTTC
TRBD1,.,TRBJ2-6,TRBV28,17,CASSLRTGRPGANVLTF,TGTGCCAGCAGTTTACGGACAGGCCGTCCGGGGGCCAACGTCCTGACTTTC
TRBD2,.,TRBJ2-5,TRBV20-1,15,CSANPRGLAGGTQYF,TGCAGTGCTAACCCCCGCGGACTAGCGGGGGGGACCCAGTACTTC
.,.,TRBJ2-7,TRBV28,12,CASSPPAGEQYF,TGTGCCAGCAGCCCACCTGCGGGGGAGCAGTACTTC
TRBD1,.,TRBJ2-5,TRBV6-1,16,CASSPGQGWSWETQYF,TGTGCCAGCAGTCCGGGACAGGGGTGGTCGTGGGAGACCCAGTACTTC
.,once,TRBJ2-4,TRBV28,16,CASSLLSNDWGNIQYF,TGTGCCAGCAGTCTTCTATCGAACGACTGGGGAAACATTCAGTACTTC
.,.,TRBJ1-5,TRBV30,13,CAWRDQLMGPQHF,TGTGCCTGGAGAGACCAACTAATGGGGCCCCAGCATTTT
.,.,TRBJ2-1,TRBV11-2,14,CASSPMWAVNEQFF,TGTGCCAGCAGCCCAATGTGGGCAGTCAATGAGCAGTTCTTC
TRBD2,once,TRBJ2-3,TRBV12-3/TRBV12-4,13,CATSGGVTDTQYF,TGTGCCACTAGCGGGGGAGTCACAGATACGCAGTATTTT
.,.,TRBJ2-3,TRBV5-1,15,CASSLDGTSTDTQYF,TGCGCCAGCAGCTTGGACGGTACGAGCACAGATACGCAGTATTTT
TRBD2,.,TRBJ2-7,TRBV7-9,14,CASSRGLGLYEQYF,TGTGCCAGCAGCCGCGGACTAGGATTGTACGAGCAGTACTTC
.,once,TRBJ2-1,TRBV5-6,15,CASSLVSSQRNEQFF,TGTGCCAGCAGCTTGGTCTCGTCTCAGCGGAATGAGCAGTTCTTC
.,once,TRBJ1-1,TRBV7-2,12,CASSLLGTEAFF,TGTGCCAGCAGCTTACTAGGCACTGAAGCTTTCTTT
TRBD1,once,TRBJ2-2,TRBV7-3,16,CASSLLRTGATGELFF,TGTGCCAGCAGCTTACTAAGGACAGGGGCGACCGGGGAGCTGTTTTTT
.,.,TRBJ1-2,TRBV19,12,CASRGGDYGYTF,TGTGCCAGTAGAGGAGGAGACTATGGCTACACCTTC
.,.,TRBJ2-1,TRBV5-1,17,CASSFMGLRGVYNEQFF,TGCGCCAGCAGCTTTATGGGCTTGAGGGGAGTCTACAATGAGCAGTTCTTC
.,.,TRBJ2-5,TRBV6-6,13,CASSPGPSATQYF,TGTGCCAGCAGCCCCGGGCCTAGCGCGACCCAGTACTTC
.,.,TRBJ2-6,TRBV5-4,19,CASSPETRGGISGANVLTF,TGTGCCAGCAGCCCCGAGACGAGGGGCGGAATCTCTGGGGCCAACGTCCTGACTTTC
TRBD2,.,TRBJ2-7,TRBV3-1,14,CASSQGGSMKEQYF,TGTGCCAGCAGCCAAGGCGGGAGTATGAAAGAGCAGTACTTC
.,.,TRBJ1-2,TRBV7-9,14,CASSLRQDNYGYTF,TGTGCCAGCAGCCTGAGACAGGACAACTATGGCTACACCTTC
.,.,TRBJ1-2,TRBV20-1,13,CSASPGTNYGYTF,TGCAGTGCTAGTCCGGGAACTAACTATGGCTACACCTTC
TRBD1,.,TRBJ1-4,TRBV5-1,13,CASRVRGNEKLFF,TGCGCCAGCAGAGTCAGGGGGAACGAAAAACTGTTTTTT
TRBD2,few,TRBJ2-1,TRBV7-9,15,CASSVSGSSYNEQFF,TGTGCCAGCAGCGTTAGCGGGAGCTCCTACAATGAGCAGTTCTTC
.,.,TRBJ1-4,TRBV20-1,14,CSARPPGLGEKLFF,TGCAGTGCTAGACCCCCCGGGCTAGGGGAAAAACTGTTTTTT
.,.,TRBJ1-2,TRBV20-1,13,CSARDLRYYGYTF,TGCAGTGCTAGAGATCTCCGATACTATGGCTACACCTTC
.,.,TRBJ1-2,TRBV12-3/TRBV12-4,14,CASSFGLGDYGYTF,TGTGCCAGCAGTTTCGGGCTGGGTGACTATGGCTACACCTTC
.,.,TRBJ1-6,TRBV12-2,19,CASRSLRGLWDRPNSPLHF,TGTGCAAGTCGCTCACTTAGGGGGCTCTGGGACAGACCTAATTCACCCCTCCACTTT
.,.,TRBJ2-1,TRBV24-1,15,CATSDLAGPYNEQFF,TGTGCCACCAGTGATTTGGCGGGGCCCTACAATGAGCAGTTCTTC
.,.,TRBJ1-2,TRBV7-2,12,CASSLKVNGYTF,TGTGCCAGCAGCTTAAAGGTGAATGGCTACACCTTC
.,once,TRBJ2-3,TRBV30,13,CAWSVGSTDTQYF,TGTGCCTGGAGTGTCGGGAGCACAGATACGCAGTATTTT
.,.,TRBJ2-7,TRBV12-3/TRBV12-4,16,CASSLDWQGRGYEQYF,TGTGCCAGCAGTTTAGACTGGCAGGGAAGGGGATACGAGCAGTACTTC
TRBD2,.,TRBJ2-5,TRBV5-5,18,CASSPLAATSVLTETQYF,TGTGCCAGCAGCCCCCTCGCGGCGACTAGCGTTCTAACAGAGACCCAGTACTTC